The 14 T cell receptor beta chains given below trace back to one sample, sequenced in a study of neoadjuvant anti-PD-1 for oral cavity cancer. Profiled with immunoSEQ multiplex PCR; TCRdb holds only in-frame clones, not every one. The table records tens of thousands of clones, 65% to 85% of them present only once. Sequenced here: PBMCs, sampled before nivolumab (anti-PD-1) treatment. These receptors came from a person between 40 and 85 years old with oral cavity squamous cell carcinoma.

The rearrangement links TRBV2 to TRBJ2-3, with D maybe TRBD2 (6 bases). V lost 3 bases to trimming and J lost 3 bases, with 13 bases between them. The CDR3 has 15 residues. Per germline, CDR1 SNHLY and CDR2 FYNNEI. CDR3 loop: CASSDRGLKTDTQYF. The CDR3 nucleotides read TGTGCCAGCAGTGATAGGGGACTGAAGACAGATACGCAGTATTTT.

This clone was counted a single time. The rearrangement uses TRBV14 and TRBJ2-3, with 8 nucleotides matching TRBD2. The CDR3 contains 16 residues. V lost 2 bases, J lost 1 base, and 5 bases stayed unmatched. The germline gives CDR1 SGHDN, CDR2 FVKESK. The CDR3: CASSQRGGLGTDTQYF. The CDR3 DNA reads TGTGCCAGCAGCCAACGGGGGGGCCTCGGCACAGATACGCAGTATTTT.

The chain has TRBV7-7 and TRBJ2-1; TRBD1 aligns across 7 bases. This CDR3 spans 15 amino acids. CDR1 and CDR2 (germline): SSHAT, FNYEAQ (reference sequence). V gave up 5 bases and J gave up 2 bases; unmatched junction bases: 6. CDR3 nucleotide sequence: TGTGCCAGCAGCGACCCGGGACAGACCTACAATGAGCAGTTCTTC. This translates into CASSDPGQTYNEQFF.

CDR3 coding DNA: TGTGCCAGCAGCTTAGGGACAGGGGAGCAGTTCTTC. It is translated as CASSLGTGEQFF. The V and J genes are TRBV11-3 and TRBJ2-1; 8 bases line up with TRBD1. The CDR3 has 12 residues. Germline CDR1 SGHNT, CDR2 YENEEA. V was clipped by 1 base and J by 10 bases; unmatched bases: 0. Together with reference TRBV11-3 and TRBJ2-1, the CDR3 gives the full variable domain: EAGVVQSPRYKIIEKKQPVAFWCNPISGHNTLYWYLQNLGQGPELLIRYENEEAVDDSQLPKDRFSAERLKGVDSTLKIQPAELGDSAVYLCASSLGTGEQFFGPGTRLTVL.

The CDR3 is CASSLALAETQYF. As DNA, the CDR3 is TGCGCCAGCAGCTTGGCCCTAGCGGAGACCCAGTACTTC. The rearrangement joins TRBV5-1 to TRBJ2-5, with D tentatively TRBD2 (6 bases). Trimming took 0 bases from V and 5 from J, leaving 8 bases between them. Germline V lookup: CDR1 SGHRS, CDR2 YFSETQ. The CDR3 consists of 13 residues.

This clone was recorded once. The V and J genes are TRBV28 and TRBJ1-1; 7 nucleotides align to TRBD1. V lost 2 bases to trimming and J lost 4 bases; unmatched junction nucleotides: 4. This CDR3 comprises 14 residues. From germline, CDR1 is MDHEN and CDR2 SYDVKM. The CDR3 nucleotides read TGTGCCAGCAGTTTAGACAGGGTTGTCACTGAAGCTTTCTTT. It specifies CASSLDRVVTEAFF.

The chain recombines TRBV7-9 with TRBJ1-2, with D perhaps matching TRBD1 (6 bases). Trimming stripped 6 bases from V and 2 bases from J, with 10 bases between. Germline-derived CDR1 and CDR2 are SEHNR and FQNEAQ (reference sequence). The CDR3 has 13 amino acids. Here the CDR3 DNA reads TGTGCCAGCAGAAAGGGGGACAACTATGGCTACACCTTC. It specifies CASRKGDNYGYTF.

The rearrangement uses TRBV5-5 and TRBJ1-4; a possible D gene is TRBD1 (6 bases). Trimming stripped 0 bases from V and 5 bases from J, with 11 bases between. Germline values: CDR1 SGHKS, CDR2 YYEKEE (reference sequence). This CDR3 comprises 15 residues. CDR3 DNA: TGTGCCAGCAGCTTGGGGGACATCACCAATGAAAAACTGTTTTTT. Protein product: CASSLGDITNEKLFF.

The chain employs TRBV5-4 and TRBJ2-3; TRBD2 aligns across 7 bases. Trimming took 2 bases from V and 3 from J; bases not matched to a gene: 9. Per germline, CDR1 SGHNT and CDR2 YYREEE (reference sequence). CDR3 size: 16 residues. The CDR3 nucleotides read TGTGCCAGCAGCTTATTGGACGCGGGAGTGACAGATACGCAGTATTTT. Its translation is CASSLLDAGVTDTQYF.

This sequence joins TRBV18 and TRBJ1-1; D possibly corresponds to TRBD1 (5 bases). The V gene's germline CDR1 is KGHSH and CDR2 LQKENI. The V gene lost 2 bases and the J gene lost 0 bases, with 7 bases spanning the gap. The CDR3 loop spans 14 amino acids. The CDR3 region has the DNA TGTGCCAGCTCACCAGACAGATTGAACACTGAAGCTTTCTTT. Amino acid sequence: CASSPDRLNTEAFF.

V is TRBV6-6 and J is TRBJ2-7; TRBD2 matches at 9 bases. Germline assignment: CDR1 MNHNY and CDR2 SVGAGI (reference sequence). J gave up 1 base and V 7 bases, and 8 bases lay outside the gene matches. This CDR3 region has 15 residues. Here the CDR3 DNA reads TGTGCCAGCACCTCGGGCGGGGGGGGATCCTACGAGCAGTACTTC. Protein: CASTSGGGGSYEQYF.

This rearrangement joins TRBV6-1 to TRBJ1-5; a possible D gene is TRBD1 (6 bases). Looked up from germline, CDR1 is MNHNS and CDR2 is SASEGT. Trimming removed 6 bases from V and 7 bases from J, with 19 bases in between. The CDR3 has 15 residues. CDR3 sequence (DNA): TGTGCCAGCAGCCTGGACAGTGGGCCAGGACAGCCCCAGCATTTT. Protein product: CASSLDSGPGQPQHF.

The chain has TRBV9 and TRBJ1-6; D is uncertain. The CDR3 consists of 17 residues. The V and J ends lost 4 bases and 0 bases respectively, with 14 bases between them. Germline V gene sequence: CDR1 SGDLS, CDR2 YYNGEE. The CDR3: CASSPRLTSSYNSPLHF. CDR3 in DNA: TGTGCCAGCAGCCCGAGACTGACAAGCTCCTATAATTCACCCCTCCACTTT.

This chain joins TRBV6-1 and TRBJ2-7; D is possibly TRBD1 (5 bases). The V end was cut by 4 bases, the J end by 6 bases, with 16 bases between. CDR1 MNHNS and CDR2 SASEGT come from the germline V gene. The CDR3 spans 14 residues. In DNA, the CDR3 is TGTGCCAGCAGTGTTGGGTACAGGACGGGCGAGCAGTACTTC. Translated, it gives CASSVGYRTGEQYF.